This T cell receptor beta chain was obtained from a study of cytomegalovirus exposure and HLA in healthy donors (dated by TCRdb to about 2017). Concerning the study at large: In an earlier analysis of about 560 of the donors, approximately 260 Gb of sequence data and approximately 120 million unique TCR beta sequences from roughly 190 million T cells were reported. An early release covering around 630 HLA-typed donors comprised approximately 300 gigabases of sequencing data and tens of millions of unique TCR sequences. The genetic ancestry cluster associated with self-reported Caucasian donors included 81% of the roughly 400 genotyped donors. The aim of the study was to test whether cataloging public T cell receptors could identify signatures of past pathogen exposure. The study used immunosequencing to profile the T cell repertoires of some 600 subjects and linked those repertoires to cytomegalovirus serostatus. A separate validation cohort of over 95 different subjects was used in addition to the 666-subject first cohort. High-throughput TCR immunosequencing, statistical association of individual TCRs with disease status, and machine learning were combined to predict cytomegalovirus infection status. A later analysis re-examined previously published TCR beta repertoires from just over 650 donors and added high-resolution HLA genotyping to investigate patterns of TCR occurrence. Rather than drawing on any new phenotypic data, the later analysis identified candidate immune exposures from TCR beta sequences and the way those sequences occurred across donors. An earlier analysis of some 600 of the donors applied high-throughput TCR beta sequencing to assess whether each TCR beta V gene segment acted as functional or pseudogenic. Donor age, sex, ethnicity and CMV serostatus were compiled together with the repertoire data. A later genetic analysis used genome-wide SNP genotypes for 398 of the 666 donors, treating that subset as a discovery cohort. Every discovery cohort repertoire had been produced on one sequencing platform. Class I and class II HLA loci were covered by the typing at four-digit resolution. The number of donors typed differed by locus, with roughly 620-640 for A, B, C, DRB1 and DQB1, around 520 for DQA1, about 610 for DPA1, and some 450 for DPB1. A few DR-DQ haplotypes were handled as single units for association and clustering because linkage in the cohort was strong. Among roughly 400 genotyped donors of the cohort, an average of roughly 240,000 unique TCR beta nucleotide sequences were sequenced per donor, roughly 20% of them non-productive.

In total, 500 to 700 healthy bone marrow donors made up the cohort. Cohort members were all nominally healthy when sampled, although unrecorded immune exposures were likely present. The donor tested CMV seronegative, placing the donor among the roughly 350 seronegative members of the cohort. A peripheral blood sample was provided by each donor, and peripheral blood mononuclear cells were used for TCR beta sequencing. The Qiagen DNeasy Blood Extraction Kit was used to extract genomic DNA from the blood cell samples. The library was generated by the immunoSEQ multiplex PCR assay. For the multiplex PCR, a mixture combining 60 forward primers for TCR Vbeta segments and 13 reverse primers for TCR Jbeta segments was used. The CDR3 region of rearranged TCR beta genes was amplified from genomic DNA by a multiplex PCR assay. On the Illumina HiSeq System, the amplified TCR beta libraries were sequenced as 87-base-pair reads. Per the authors' processing: A later analysis tallied roughly 80 million unique TCR beta chains across the approximately 670 repertoires, and approximately 11 million of those chains were shared by two or more donors. Raw reads were error-corrected and collapsed into unique sequences with a nearest-neighbor algorithm that merged closely related sequences to remove PCR and sequencing errors. CDR3 sequences were aligned to IMGT reference sequences to assign V, D and J gene segments. For a sequence to be retained, a match of at least six nucleotides to both a V gene segment and a J gene segment was required. A rearrangement was called productive if the CDR3 had no stop codons and remained in frame with V and J, and every other rearrangement was called non-productive. CDR3 was defined by IMGT convention, running from the second conserved V-encoded cysteine to the conserved J-encoded phenylalanine. In an earlier analysis of 500 to 650 of the donors, sequences lacking an unambiguous match to a single V gene segment were excluded. In an earlier analysis of approximately 590 of the donors, a V segment was called functional when productive rearrangements were above 56.7%, and segregating when the standard deviation between donors exceeded 5%. A statistical classification framework was developed to diagnose cytomegalovirus status using the catalog of TCR beta chain sequences. V and J gene assignment, in a later analysis, came from comparing TCR nucleotide sequences with IMGT/GENE-DB human TR gene sequences. A later analysis assigned CDR3 sequences and most-parsimonious VDJ recombination scenarios with the TCRdist pipeline. In a later analysis, each TCR beta chain was defined by its CDR3 amino acid sequence together with its V-gene family, and reads lacking a unique V-gene family were excluded. In a later analysis, 550 to 650 highly shared, low-generation-probability nucleotide sequences were removed to address suspected cross-contamination and a sequencing artifact. In a later analysis, a clonal expansion index for each public chain was calculated from normalized within-repertoire ranks of inferred template counts. In a later analysis, generation probabilities were computed using a VDJ recombination model fitted to out-of-frame rearrangements, and the results were checked against IGoR. In a later analysis, TCR-TCR, TCR-HLA and TCR-CMV co-occurrence was scored with hypergeometric tests, and a repertoire-size bias correction was applied to TCR pairs. In a later analysis, false discovery rates were estimated by permuting HLA or CMV assignments 20 times. In a later analysis, co-occurring TCRs were grouped with DBSCAN, and TCRdist sequence similarity was added when clustering was performed within HLA-allele-positive subsets. Co-occurrence clustering excluded repertoires with fewer than 30,000 or more than 120,000 public chains, plus five with anomalous nucleotide sharing. Imported from immuneACCESS, the table was reduced by TCRdb to in-frame sequences with V and J called. These copies leave out some clones; in studies compared against another copy, an unresolved V gene accounts for under half, and the cause of the remainder is not known. V and J calls and clone size are those listed in that table; D and trimming were worked out from the DNA. This sample gives hundreds of thousands of clones in total; around 76% of them show up just once. The ten most abundant clones make up approximately 0.6% of the sample.

Broader findings and caveats from the paper: About 17 rarely observed V segments, including chromosome 9 orphons, were excluded from the earlier analysis of about 610 of the donors because counts were too low. The study gave a list of under 200 TCR beta chains associated with cytomegalovirus. Some IMGT-functional V segments, including TRBV6-2 and TRBV6-3, could not be distinguished by the 87-base-pair reads and were therefore excluded. In an earlier analysis of 450 to 750 of the donors, most TCR beta V segments appeared in productive rearrangements about 87% or about 30% of the time, broadly matching IMGT annotations. A later genetic analysis associated a missense DCLRE1C variant with V-gene and J-gene trimming of TCR beta chains, and an independent cohort replicated the association. For the cohort, immune exposure information was limited to CMV serostatus. At a false discovery rate of 0.05, a later analysis linked 15,000 to 20,000 TCR beta sequences to specific HLA alleles. When HLA alleles, especially DR and DQ, strongly co-occurred, attributing TCR associations to individual alleles was difficult. In vitro tests confirmed that a few of the cytomegalovirus-associated TCR beta chains recognize cytomegalovirus antigens. Correlated functional status among segregating V segments might be attributable to linkage disequilibrium, but an unknown experimental factor could not be ruled out. According to a later analysis, TCR association rates differed among HLA loci, with DRB1 alleles showing the most associated TCRs and HLA-C alleles showing the fewest. Presence/absence analyses assumed roughly uniform sequencing depth across donors, an assumption that may not hold. Most TCR sequences were observed very rarely across donors, whereas some public TCRs were present in many individuals. A later analysis found that HLA-associated TCR beta chains were more clonally expanded and had lower generation probabilities than equally common non-associated chains. Because HLA typing was unavailable for some donors at each locus, only the typed subset was used in association tests. In this cohort, only TCR beta chains were sequenced, and detectable features were limited by the absence of alpha or paired-chain data. A cluster of highly shared sequence variants was judged likely to be a technical artifact of the sequencing pipeline. A further reported finding was that TCR beta sequences accurately predicted the HLA-A and HLA-B alleles for most subjects in the first cohort. The classifier was reported to diagnose cytomegalovirus status with high specificity and sensitivity in both the original cohort and the validation cohort. In a later genetic analysis, fewer N-insertions in productive TCRs were reported among donors in an Asian-associated ancestry cluster than the 666-donor mean. In a later analysis, most CMV-associated TCR beta chains were found to appear HLA-restricted, with HLA associations seemingly driven largely by CMV exposure. The authors suggested that the approach could potentially be extended to other disease states and immunological phenotypes. In a later analysis, several top co-occurrence clusters were reported to appear linked to parvovirus B19, influenza, CMV and Epstein-Barr virus.

CDR1 and CDR2 are drawn from the germline V gene: SGHDN, FVKESK. The V end loses 4 bases and the J end loses 2 bases, and a stretch of 16 bases separates them. The CDR3 has 16 amino acids, counting the end cysteine and phenylalanine. Only CDR3 DNA remains: 48 bases, in frame from the first base. Concerning this clone: No cognate antigen has been identified for it. Per-base quality was not reported, and no clone a single base away is much larger than it.

This chain is built from TRBV14 and TRBJ2-3, with the D gene not confidently named. The sequenced material came from PBMCs. This clonotype was sampled from a man in his late teens or twenties in good health and CMV-seronegative. Read as DNA, the sequence is TGTGCCAGCAGCCCGAGCAAGTCCTATCCCACAGATACGCAGTATTTT. Its product reads: CASSPSKSYPTDTQYF.